Sequencing of this TCR beta chain was carried out in a study of blood T cell repertoires in COVID-19. On the study more broadly: Samples came from the United States, Italy and Spain, spanning acute and convalescent COVID-19.

Trimming took off 4 bases at V and 5 bases at J, with 11 bases between the two ends. The CDR3 loop spans 13 amino acids. CDR1 and CDR2 from the germline V gene are SSHAT and FNYEAQ (reference sequence). Per the original methods: Using reference gene primer amplification, nucleated cell counts were estimated. Repertoires were generated with immunoSEQ multiplex PCR, while TCRdb's copy carries only in-frame clones and drops some. V and J calls and clone size are as listed in that table; D and trimming were resolved from the DNA. Here the sample spans 100,000 or so clones, roughly 80% being singletons. This chain links TRBV7-7 with TRBJ2-5; unclear D gene. The TCR comes from an elderly woman with acute or convalescent COVID-19. Sequencing used peripheral blood. The CDR3 nucleotides read TGTGCCAGCAGCTCTACCTCCTGGGAGACCCAGTACTTC. This translates into CASSSTSWETQYF.